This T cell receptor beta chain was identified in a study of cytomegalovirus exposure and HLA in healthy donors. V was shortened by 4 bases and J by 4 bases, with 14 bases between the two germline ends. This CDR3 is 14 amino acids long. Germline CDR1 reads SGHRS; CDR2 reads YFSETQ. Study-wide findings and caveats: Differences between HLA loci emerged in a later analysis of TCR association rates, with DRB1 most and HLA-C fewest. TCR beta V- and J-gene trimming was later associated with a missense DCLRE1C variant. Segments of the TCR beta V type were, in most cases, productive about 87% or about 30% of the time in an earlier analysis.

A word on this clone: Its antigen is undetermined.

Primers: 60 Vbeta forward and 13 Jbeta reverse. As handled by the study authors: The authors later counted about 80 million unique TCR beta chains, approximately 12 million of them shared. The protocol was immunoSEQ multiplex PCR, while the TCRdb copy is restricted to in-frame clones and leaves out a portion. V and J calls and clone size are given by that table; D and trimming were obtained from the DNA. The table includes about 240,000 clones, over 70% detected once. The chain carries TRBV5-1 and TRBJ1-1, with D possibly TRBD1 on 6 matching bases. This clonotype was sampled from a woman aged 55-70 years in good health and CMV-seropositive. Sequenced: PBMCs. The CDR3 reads CASSHVGGPTEAFF. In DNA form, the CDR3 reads TGCGCCAGCAGCCACGTGGGGGGGCCCACTGAAGCTTTCTTT.